These 18 T cell receptor beta chains were all obtained from the same sample, sequenced in a study of Graves' ophthalmopathy and Graves' hyperthyroidism. The sequenced template was RNA, covering the TCR beta CDR3 region. HTBI-primed RT-PCR formed the first round, and a multiplex PCR formed the second. TCRdb re-analysed the multiplex PCR reads in MiXCR, keeping a single row per CDR3 protein. The data hold some 1.1 million distinct CDR3 sequences, with less than 45% observed a single time. Sequenced input: peripheral blood or thyroid tissue (not recorded which). These receptor sequences come from an adult man with Graves' hyperthyroidism.

The chain has TRBV24-1 and TRBJ2-3, with 15 bases that match TRBD2. The germline V gene has CDR1 KGHDR and CDR2 SFDVKD. V was clipped by 9 bases and J by 6 bases; unmatched bases: 0. This CDR3 is built from 13 residues. The CDR3 nucleotides are TGTGCCACCGGGACTAGCGGGAGGGATACGCAGTATTTT. Its protein is CATGTSGRDTQYF.

This chain connects TRBV5-1 to TRBJ1-3; 8 positions match TRBD1. The junction had 8 bases not matched to a gene; V was cut back by 4 bases and J by 8 bases. Germline V gene lookup returns CDR1 SGHRS and CDR2 YFSETQ. The CDR3 runs to 14 residues. CDR3 amino acids: CASSLQGASDTIYF. The CDR3 DNA reads TGCGCCAGCAGCCTTCAGGGGGCGTCGGACACCATATATTTT.

This clonotype was counted only a few times. The CDR3 reads CASHSRGGSSNQPQHF. The DNA of the CDR3 is TGTGCCAGTCACTCCCGGGGGGGGTCGAGCAATCAGCCCCAGCATTTT. The rearrangement links TRBV19 to TRBJ1-5, with a weak D call TRBD1 (5 bases). There are 16 residues in the CDR3. The germline V gene encodes CDR1 LNHDA and CDR2 SQIVND (reference sequence). Trimming removed 8 bases from V and 1 base from J, with 18 bases in between.

This clonotype was detected only a few times. The chain employs TRBV13 and TRBJ1-4; no clear D. The CDR3 spans 17 residues. Per the germline V gene, CDR1 is PRHDT and CDR2 is FYEKMQ (reference sequence). V dropped 2 bases and J dropped 8 bases, with 21 bases sitting between them. The CDR3 nucleotides are TGTGCCAGCAGCTTAAAATTACGAGGGCAGACCTCGGAAAAACTGTTTTTT. This sequence encodes CASSLKLRGQTSEKLFF.

A note on this clonotype: This may come from a read error, since a much larger clone is one base off. The rearrangement uses TRBV20-1 and TRBJ2-7, with D uncertain. The ends were cut back, 3 bases at V and 3 bases at J, with 12 bases in the middle. The CDR3 extends over 13 amino acids. CDR1 and CDR2 from the germline V gene are DFQATT and SNEGSKA (reference sequence). The CDR3 nucleotides are TGCAGTGCTAGCAGCCAGACCCACTACGAGCAGTACTTC. Residues: CSASSQTHYEQYF.

DNA for the CDR3: TGTGCCTGGACCCGCTCGGGACAGGGGGACTATGGCTACACCTTC. Amino acid sequence: CAWTRSGQGDYGYTF. The chain is built from TRBV30 and TRBJ1-2; TRBD1 aligns across 11 bases. The junction had 7 bases not matched to a gene; V was cut back by 4 bases and J by 3 bases. Looked up from germline, CDR1 is GTSNPN and CDR2 is SVGIG (reference sequence). The CDR3 is made up of 15 amino acids.

This clonotype was detected a few times. The junction shows a germline mismatch at one end, possibly a read error. The chain links TRBV10-3 to TRBJ1-2; D is undetermined. CDR3 length: 17 amino acids. Germline CDR1 is ENHRY and CDR2 is SYGVKD. The CDR3 bases are TGTGCCAGCAGTTACTCTCTCGGACGGCAGACTAACTATGGCTACACCTTC. Protein: CASSYSLGRQTNYGYTF.

This clonotype was detected many times. V is TRBV9 and J is TRBJ1-6; D is undetermined. Trimming cost V 0 bases and J 9 bases, with 13 bases left between them. The CDR3 covers 15 residues. Germline assignment: CDR1 SGDLS and CDR2 YYNGEE. CDR3 in amino acids: CASSVAGDSSSPLHF. The CDR3 region has the DNA TGTGCCAGCAGCGTAGCCGGGGATAGCAGTTCACCCCTCCACTTT.

This clonotype has ten or more counts. This rearrangement joins TRBV11-3 to TRBJ2-5, with D hard to call. The CDR3 is 13 amino acids. Germline CDR1 is SGHNT and CDR2 is YENEEA. Between the trimmed V and J ends, which lost 2 bases and 4 bases, there was a span of 8 bases. CDR3 DNA sequence: TGTGCCAGCAGCTTAAGGTGGGGAGAGACCCAGTACTTC. This encodes CASSLRWGETQYF.

The V call is TRBV2, the J call TRBJ2-1; 9 bases fit TRBD1. Germline V gene data show CDR1 as SNHLY and CDR2 as FYNNEI. The CDR3 covers 12 residues. The ends lost 8 bases at V and 8 bases at J; junction bases unmatched: 4. The DNA of the CDR3 is TGTGCCAGCGGGGGACAGGGCGATGAGCAGTTCTTC. Protein sequence: CASGGQGDEQFF.

The genes are TRBV5-1 and TRBJ2-6, with D hard to call. Trimming pared 4 bases from V and 4 bases from J, leaving 12 bases between. The CDR3 runs 15 residues. Germline V gene lookup returns CDR1 SGHRS and CDR2 YFSETQ. CDR3 nucleotide sequence: TGCGCCAGCAGCCCCCTGGACGGGGGGGCCAACGTCCTGACTTTC. This translates into CASSPLDGGANVLTF.

As regards this clonotype: At one end, the junction sequence differs from germline, possibly due to a read error. The chain links TRBV4-2 to TRBJ2-2; possibly TRBD2 for D (6 bases). In germline, CDR1 is LGHNA, CDR2 YNFKEQ. The CDR3 contains 16 residues. Written as DNA, the CDR3 is TGTACCAGCAGCTTATTCAGCGGGCTGAACACCGGGGAGCTGTTTTTT. It is translated as CTSSLFSGLNTGELFF.

The chain joins TRBV7-2 to TRBJ2-7; 10 nucleotides agree with TRBD2. J was trimmed by 2 bases and V by 4 bases; bases with no gene match: 8. The CDR3 is 16 amino acids. The V gene's germline CDR1 is SGHTA and CDR2 FQGNSA. The CDR3: CASSSSSGGLPYEQYF. The CDR3 region has the DNA TGTGCCAGCAGCTCGTCTAGCGGGGGACTACCCTACGAGCAGTACTTC.

Ten or more counts support this clonotype. For the CDR3, the DNA is TGCAGTGGAGGGGCGGCGCCAGGGGGCAAGCAGTACTTC. It specifies CSGGAAPGGKQYF. This sequence joins TRBV20-1 and TRBJ2-7; TRBD1 agrees at 8 bases. The CDR3 is 13 residues long. Germline V CDR1 and CDR2: DFQATT, SNEGSKA (reference sequence). The J segment lost 8 bases and the V segment lost 7 bases, leaving 13 bases of the junction unmatched.

This clonotype was seen at least ten times. The chain couples TRBV29-1 to TRBJ1-2, with 7 bases lining up with TRBD1. The CDR3 length is 11 residues. Germline CDR1 is SQVTM and CDR2 is ANQGSEA. Trimming took 4 bases from V and 8 from J; bases not matched to a gene: 4. DNA of the CDR3: TGCAGCGTTGCTACAGGGGAAGGCTACACCTTC. It codes for CSVATGEGYTF.

The chain combines TRBV20-1 with TRBJ1-4; no clear D gene. V was trimmed by 3 bases and J by 6 bases, leaving 8 bases between them. This CDR3 has 12 residues. CDR1 and CDR2 (germline): DFQATT, SNEGSKA (reference sequence). This chain's CDR3 is CSASTVDEKLFF. CDR3 sequence (DNA): TGCAGTGCTAGCACAGTGGATGAAAAACTGTTTTTT.

This clonotype was found many times. This chain uses TRBV4-1 with TRBJ2-7, with D possibly TRBD2 on 6 matching bases. Trimming took 5 bases from V and 5 from J, leaving 16 bases between them. This CDR3 region has 14 residues. Germline CDR1 reads MGHRA; CDR2 reads YSYEKL. CDR3 nucleotides: TGCGCCAGCAGCTCGGGGCCCCGGAGGGACGAGCAGTACTTC. Protein: CASSSGPRRDEQYF.

The chain joins TRBV2 to TRBJ2-5; D might be TRBD1 (6 bases). The V gene lost 8 bases and the J gene lost 4 bases, with 11 bases spanning the gap. There are 12 residues in the CDR3. Per the germline V gene, CDR1 is SNHLY and CDR2 is FYNNEI. For the CDR3, the DNA is TGTGCCAGCGGGCAGGGGACAGAGACCCAGTACTTC. Amino acid sequence: CASGQGTETQYF.